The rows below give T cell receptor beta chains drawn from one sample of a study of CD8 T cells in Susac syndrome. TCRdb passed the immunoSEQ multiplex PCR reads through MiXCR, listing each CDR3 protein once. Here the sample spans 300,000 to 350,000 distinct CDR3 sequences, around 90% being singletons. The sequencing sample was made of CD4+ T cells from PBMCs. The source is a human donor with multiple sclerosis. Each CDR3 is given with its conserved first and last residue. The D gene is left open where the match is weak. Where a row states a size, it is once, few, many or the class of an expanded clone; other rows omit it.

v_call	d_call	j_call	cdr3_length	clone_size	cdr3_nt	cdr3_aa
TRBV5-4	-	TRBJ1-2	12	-	TGTGCCAGCAGCGGGCGAATGTATGGCTACACCTTC	CASSGRMYGYTF
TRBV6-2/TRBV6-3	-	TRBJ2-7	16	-	TGTGCCAGCAGCCGGGCCGAGCCCGGACTATTTACGACGCAGTACTTC	CASSRAEPGLFTTQYF
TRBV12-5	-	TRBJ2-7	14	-	TGTGCTAGTGGTTCCAGGACACCCCACTACGAGCAGTACTTC	CASGSRTPHYEQYF
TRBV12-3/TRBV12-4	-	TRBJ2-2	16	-	TGTGCCAGCAGGAAGCCGGGACTCGGGAACACCGGGGAGCTGTTTTTT	CASRKPGLGNTGELFF
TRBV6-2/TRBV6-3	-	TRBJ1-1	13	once	TGTGCCAGCAGTTGGGAGGGAGCGACTGAAGCTTTCTTT	CASSWEGATEAFF
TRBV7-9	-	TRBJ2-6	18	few	TGTGCCAGCAGGCCCCCAGGGGTGATACATTCTGGGGCCAACGTCCTGACTTTC	CASRPPGVIHSGANVLTF
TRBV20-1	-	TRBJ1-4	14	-	TGCAGTGCTAGAGATCTGGGGGCTAATGAAAAACTGTTTTTT	CSARDLGANEKLFF
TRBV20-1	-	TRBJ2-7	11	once	TGCAGTGCAAGAGACAGCTACGAGCAGTACTTC	CSARDSYEQYF
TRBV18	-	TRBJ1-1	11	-	TGTGCCAGCTCGGGGAGCGCTGAAGCTTTCTTT	CASSGSAEAFF
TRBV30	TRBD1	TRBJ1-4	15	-	TGTGCCTGGAGTGGCAGGACAGGCGGAAATGAAAAACTGTTTTTT	CAWSGRTGGNEKLFF
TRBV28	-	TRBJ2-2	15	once	TGTGCCGGCCGTTCGACCAAAAGGTCCACCGGGGAGCTGTTTTTT	CAGRSTKRSTGELFF
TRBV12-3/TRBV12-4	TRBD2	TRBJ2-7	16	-	TGTGCCAGCGCCGCTCGGGCGGGAGCCCCCTCGGCCGAGCAGTACTTC	CASAARAGAPSAEQYF
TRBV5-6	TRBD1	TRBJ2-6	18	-	TGTGCCAGCAGCGCCGTGACAGGGTTGCCCTCTGGGGCCAACGTCCTGACTTTC	CASSAVTGLPSGANVLTF
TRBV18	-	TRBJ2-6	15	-	TGTGCCAGCTCCCCAGGTGCGCCTGGGGCCAACGTCCTGACTTTC	CASSPGAPGANVLTF
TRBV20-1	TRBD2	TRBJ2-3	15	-	TGCAGTGCTAGAGAGGTAGCGGGATTCCCAGATACGCAGTATTTT	CSAREVAGFPDTQYF
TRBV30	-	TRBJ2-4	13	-	TGTGCCAGAATGGACGGAGCCAAAAACATTCAGTACTTC	CARMDGAKNIQYF
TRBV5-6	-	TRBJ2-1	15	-	TGTGCCAGCAGCTTGGGGGGACTCGGGGACAATGAGCAGTTCTTC	CASSLGGLGDNEQFF
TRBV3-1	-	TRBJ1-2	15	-	TGTGCCAGCAGCCGCCGACAGACAGTCAACTATGGCTACACCTTC	CASSRRQTVNYGYTF
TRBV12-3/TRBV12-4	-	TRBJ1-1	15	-	TGTGCCAGCAGTTTCAGAGGGGTAGAAAACACTGAAGCTTTCTTT	CASSFRGVENTEAFF
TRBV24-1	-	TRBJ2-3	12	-	TGTGCCACCAGTGACACCACAGATACGCAGTATTTT	CATSDTTDTQYF
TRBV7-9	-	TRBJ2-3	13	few	TGTGCCAGCAGCCCCACGGGCACAGATACGCAGTATTTT	CASSPTGTDTQYF
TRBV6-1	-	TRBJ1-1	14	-	TGTGCCAGCAGTGAATCGGGGCTGTGGACTGAAGCTTTCTTT	CASSESGLWTEAFF
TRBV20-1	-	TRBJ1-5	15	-	TGCAGTGCTTCGGCCGGGACTAGGCGAAATCAGCCCCAGCATTTT	CSASAGTRRNQPQHF
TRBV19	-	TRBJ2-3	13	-	TGTGCCAGTAGCGGGTTCAGCACAGATACGCAGTATTTT	CASSGFSTDTQYF
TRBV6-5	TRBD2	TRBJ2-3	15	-	TGTGCCAGCAGCTGGCGGGGGGCGAACACAGATACGCAGTATTTT	CASSWRGANTDTQYF
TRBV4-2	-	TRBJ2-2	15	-	TGTGCCAGCAGCCAAGATAGGTGGGACCCCGGGGAGCTGTTTTTT	CASSQDRWDPGELFF
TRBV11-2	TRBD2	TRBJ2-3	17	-	TGTGCCAGCAGCCAGCTAGCGGGGAAGGGAGCGGCAGATACGCAGTATTTT	CASSQLAGKGAADTQYF
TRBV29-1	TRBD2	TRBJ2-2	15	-	TGCAGCGTTTATTTGGCGGGGGGCAACACCGGGGAGCTGTTTTTT	CSVYLAGGNTGELFF
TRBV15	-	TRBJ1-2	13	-	TGTGCCACCAGCAGAGAGAGGGCGGGTGGCTACACCTTC	CATSRERAGGYTF
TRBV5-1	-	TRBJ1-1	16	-	TGCGCCAGCAGCTTGGTTGGACAATCATGGGACACTGAAGCTTTCTTT	CASSLVGQSWDTEAFF